Presented here are 20 T cell receptor beta chains from one specimen sequenced in a study of blood T cell repertoires in COVID-19. The method was immunoSEQ multiplex PCR; TCRdb's version includes in-frame clones alone and lacks a portion of them. The table shows approximately 180,000 clones, with about 88% occurring only once. The specimen was peripheral blood. The receptors come from a human donor in a cohort sampled during active COVID-19.

This sequence joins TRBV6-1 and TRBJ2-1; D perhaps matches TRBD2 (5 bases). The CDR3 loop spans 16 amino acids. The germline V gene has CDR1 MNHNS and CDR2 SASEGT. Trimming cost V 1 base and J 6 bases, with 16 bases left between them. The CDR3 nucleotides are TGTGCCAGCAGTGAAGTGCTAGCTCGGAGTAGCAATGAGCAGTTCTTC. This codes for CASSEVLARSSNEQFF.

This chain connects TRBV5-5 to TRBJ2-4, with 9 positions matching TRBD1. The CDR3 loop spans 13 amino acids. Trimming cost V 0 bases and J 15 bases; bases outside gene matches: 7. From germline, CDR1 is SGHKS and CDR2 YYEKEE (reference sequence). CDR3 in amino acids: CASSLALGTGTYF. The CDR3 DNA reads as TGTGCCAGCAGCTTGGCCCTTGGGACAGGGACGTACTTC. Variable domain in full (rest from reference TRBV5-5 and TRBJ2-4): DAGVTQSPTHLIKTRGQQVTLRCSPISGHKSVSWYQQVLGQGPQFIFQYYEKEERGRGNFPDRFSARQFPNYSSELNVNALLLGDSALYLCASSLALGTGTYFGAGTRLSVL.

The chain is built from TRBV27 and TRBJ1-5, with 7 nucleotides matching TRBD1. With 6 bases clipped from V and 5 bases from J, the junction kept 7 bases outside the gene matches. The CDR3 runs 14 residues. Per the germline V gene, CDR1 is MNHEY and CDR2 is SMNVEV (reference sequence). CDR3 sequence reads: CASSPRQGYQPQHF. DNA of the CDR3: TGTGCCAGCAGCCCAAGACAGGGCTATCAGCCCCAGCATTTT.

This clone was counted only a few times. This sequence joins TRBV7-2 and TRBJ1-2; D gene uncertain. V was clipped by 5 bases and J by 9 bases, with 19 bases between them. CDR3 length: 14 amino acids. Germline CDR1 reads SGHTA; CDR2 reads FQGNSA. DNA for the CDR3: TGTGCCAGCAGCAATAGCGGACCAAACGGGCGCTACACCTTC. It is translated as CASSNSGPNGRYTF.

The V gene is TRBV28, the J gene TRBJ1-2, with 8 bases identical to TRBD1. J lost 5 bases, V lost 1 base, and 6 bases had no gene match. The germline CDR1 and CDR2 sequences are MDHEN and SYDVKM. The CDR3 runs to 15 residues. The CDR3 reads CASSLLAGGGYGYTF. CDR3 in DNA: TGTGCCAGCAGTTTATTGGCAGGGGGCGGGTATGGCTACACCTTC.

This chain connects TRBV2 to TRBJ2-7; D call uncertain. Germline V CDR1 and CDR2: SNHLY, FYNNEI. This CDR3 region has 11 residues. V lost 5 bases, J lost 1 base, and 3 bases lay in between. CDR3 sequence: CASSRSYEQYF. The CDR3, as DNA: TGTGCCAGCAGTCGTTCCTACGAGCAGTACTTC.

The rearrangement links TRBV7-9 to TRBJ2-2, with D possibly TRBD2 on 6 matching bases. With 4 bases removed from V and 6 bases from J, the gap between germline ends came to 24 bases. The CDR3 covers 18 residues. The germline V gene has CDR1 SEHNR and CDR2 FQNEAQ (reference sequence). The CDR3 nucleotides read TGTGCCAGCAGCTCCCCTGCCTTCGGGGGACGCTCCGCCGGGGAGCTGTTTTTT. Protein: CASSSPAFGGRSAGELFF.

V is TRBV11-2 and J is TRBJ2-3; 9 nucleotides agree with TRBD2. Trimming removed 1 base from V and 5 bases from J; junction bases left unmatched: 7. The CDR3 is made up of 16 amino acids. Germline CDR1 SGHAT, CDR2 FQNNGV. CDR3 residues: CASSLVASGTRDTQYF. For the CDR3, the DNA is TGTGCCAGCAGCTTAGTAGCTAGCGGGACACGAGATACGCAGTATTTT.

The rearrangement links TRBV24-1 to TRBJ2-1; 8 positions agree with TRBD2. CDR1 and CDR2 (germline): KGHDR, SFDVKD. The CDR3 has 16 amino acids. V trimming: 3 bases; J trimming: 3 bases; junction bases outside the gene matches: 6. CDR3 amino acids: CATSDMTSEFYNEQFF. The CDR3 DNA reads as TGTGCCACCAGTGATATGACTAGCGAATTCTACAATGAGCAGTTCTTC.

This chain uses TRBV10-3 with TRBJ1-6; unclear D gene. Per the germline V gene, CDR1 is ENHRY and CDR2 is SYGVKD. The CDR3 contains 15 residues. V was clipped by 2 bases and J by 5 bases, with 10 bases between them. Written as DNA, the CDR3 is TGTGCCATCAGTGAGATGGCCGAGGATAATTCACCCCTCCACTTT. Protein: CAISEMAEDNSPLHF.

The chain is built from TRBV6-1 and TRBJ2-7, with 10 bases identical to TRBD2. Trimming took 2 bases from V and 1 from J; bases not matched to a gene: 14. This CDR3 region has 19 residues. CDR1 MNHNS and CDR2 SASEGT come from the germline V gene. The CDR3 protein is CASSEWGLAGGRTSYEQYF. The CDR3 nucleotides are TGTGCCAGCAGTGAATGGGGGTTAGCGGGGGGCCGAACTTCCTACGAGCAGTACTTC.

With regard to this clone: Other DNA sequences within the sample encode an identical CDR3. The rearrangement joins TRBV2 to TRBJ2-7, with D possibly matching TRBD1 (6 bases). The V gene lost 4 bases and the J gene lost 2 bases, with 9 bases spanning the gap. This CDR3 region has 13 residues. The germline V gene has CDR1 SNHLY and CDR2 FYNNEI. The CDR3 nucleotides are TGTGCCAGCAGTGGACAGGTAACCTACGAGCAGTACTTC. Amino acids: CASSGQVTYEQYF.

The V and J genes are TRBV15 and TRBJ1-1; TRBD1 agrees at 9 bases. Unmatched junction bases numbered 4, after V lost 0 bases and J lost 5 bases. CDR3 length: 15 amino acids. Germline V gives CDR1 LNHNV, CDR2 YYDKDF (reference sequence). CDR3 coding DNA: TGTGCCACCAGCAGAGATCGGACAGGGGTTACTGAAGCTTTCTTT. It yields the protein CATSRDRTGVTEAFF.

This rearrangement joins TRBV4-1 to TRBJ2-7; possibly TRBD2 for D (6 bases). The CDR3 sequence is 15 residues long. V was trimmed by 0 bases and J by 3 bases, leaving 12 bases between them. Germline CDR1 and CDR2: MGHRA and YSYEKL. CDR3 coding DNA: TGCGCCAGCAGCCAAGAAGGAGCGGGTCTCTACGAGCAGTACTTC. It specifies CASSQEGAGLYEQYF.

This clone was picked up a small number of times. The chain recombines TRBV10-3 with TRBJ1-1; 7 nucleotides line up with TRBD1. V lost 6 bases and J lost 5; bases outside the gene matches: 9. The germline CDR1 and CDR2 sequences are ENHRY and SYGVKD. The CDR3 extends over 14 amino acids. CDR3 loop: CAIRQQVRGTEAFF. The CDR3 bases are TGTGCCATCAGACAACAGGTCAGGGGGACTGAAGCTTTCTTT.

The chain joins TRBV10-1 to TRBJ2-1; 9 nucleotides align to TRBD2. The V segment lost 3 bases and the J segment 10 bases; nucleotides outside the gene matches: 10. The CDR3 has 15 amino acids. Germline values: CDR1 WNHNN, CDR2 SYGVQD (reference sequence). The CDR3 DNA is TGCGCCAGCAGTGATTTTGCGGGAGGGCCGGGGGAGCAGTTCTTC. It codes for CASSDFAGGPGEQFF.

This clone was picked up one time. The chain carries TRBV7-9 and TRBJ1-6, with TRBD1 matching over 7 bases. Germline V gene data show CDR1 as SEHNR and CDR2 as FQNEAQ (reference sequence). This CDR3 is built from 14 residues. The V segment lost 5 bases and the J segment 10 bases; nucleotides outside the gene matches: 8. The DNA of the CDR3 is TGTGCCAGCAGCACAGACAGGGAGAACTCACCCCTCCACTTT. It specifies CASSTDRENSPLHF.

This clone has a single count. The V gene is TRBV5-4, the J gene TRBJ1-2, with TRBD1 matching 7 bases. The CDR3 contains 13 residues. Germline CDR1 reads SGHNT; CDR2 reads YYREEE (reference sequence). V gave up 4 bases and J gave up 3 bases; unmatched junction bases: 3. For the CDR3, the DNA is TGTGCCAGCAGCCCCGACAGGGACTATGGCTACACCTTC. Residues: CASSPDRDYGYTF.

There are a few counts of this clone. Other DNA sequences from this sample encode an identical CDR3 as well. This chain links TRBV7-2 with TRBJ2-7; D perhaps matches TRBD1 (5 bases). The CDR3 contains 13 residues. The V gene lost 3 bases and the J gene lost 3 bases, with 9 bases spanning the gap. Germline V gives CDR1 SGHTA, CDR2 FQGNSA. CDR3 bases: TGTGCCAGCAGCTTCGGCAGGGACTACGAGCAGTACTTC. This encodes CASSFGRDYEQYF. Supplemented by reference TRBV7-2 and TRBJ2-7, the full variable domain reads GAGVSQSPSNKVTEKGKDVELRCDPISGHTALYWYRQSLGQGLEFLIYFQGNSAPDKSGLPSDRFSAERTGGSVSTLTIQRTQQEDSAVYLCASSFGRDYEQYFGPGTRLTVT.

V gene TRBV19 combines with J gene TRBJ2-1; 7 bases match TRBD2. Germline V lookup: CDR1 LNHDA, CDR2 SQIVND (reference sequence). The CDR3 length is 14 residues. Germline trimming cut 1 base from V and 4 bases from J; bases unmatched to any gene: 1. CDR3 sequence reads: CASSIASGYNEQFF. The CDR3 bases are TGTGCCAGTAGTATAGCTAGCGGTTACAATGAGCAGTTCTTC.